This is a list of T cell receptor beta chains from one sample in a study of blood T cells in healthy people across ages. Via MiXCR, TCRdb re-called the 5' RACE reads, giving one row per CDR3 protein. The table has just under 900,000 distinct CDR3 sequences, about 30% seen once. Sequencing was carried out using blood. These TCRs come from a woman at least 80 years old in good health. Both conserved end residues are part of each CDR3. D genes are given only for firm matches. Only part of the rows carry a size: once, few, many, or a class if the clone is expanded.

TRBV7-2	15	many	TRBD2	TRBJ2-7	TGTGCCAGCAGCTTTCAGCGGGGATCCTCCTACGAGCAGTACTTC	CASSFQRGSSYEQYF
TRBV18	17	-	-	TRBJ1-1	TGTGCCAGCTCACGAGGAGGGGGAGGGAACATGAACACTGAAGCTTTCTTT	CASSRGGGGNMNTEAFF
TRBV7-9	12	many	-	TRBJ1-2	TGTGCCAGCAGCCCAATCTTTGTGGCACCCACCTTC	CASSPIFVAPTF
TRBV7-2	15	many	-	TRBJ2-1	TGTGCCAGCAGCCCACTAGGGGGAGGATACAATGAGCAGTTCTTC	CASSPLGGGYNEQFF
TRBV7-2	14	many	-	TRBJ1-2	TGTGCCAGCAGCTTAGCGAAGGTTCGCTATGGCTACACCTTC	CASSLAKVRYGYTF
TRBV29-1	14	-	-	TRBJ1-4	TGCAGCGTTGATCGGGGAGGGACTAATGAAAAACTGTTTTTT	CSVDRGGTNEKLFF
TRBV6-5	14	-	TRBD1	TRBJ2-3	TGTGCCAGCAGTGGGGACAGTCTAACAGATACGCAGTATTTT	CASSGDSLTDTQYF
TRBV3-1	12	many	-	TRBJ1-2	TGTGCCAGCAGCCGTTCCAGGAGTGGCTACACCTTC	CASSRSRSGYTF
TRBV5-5	15	-	-	TRBJ1-5	TGTGCCAGCAGCTCACAAGTTGGGATGAATCAGCCCCAGCATTTT	CASSSQVGMNQPQHF
TRBV6-4	15	-	TRBD2	TRBJ2-3	TGTGCCAGCAGTGAGACTAGCGGGGGAGGAGATACGCAGTATTTT	CASSETSGGGDTQYF
TRBV7-9	13	many	-	TRBJ1-1	TGTGCCAGCAGCTCTGAAGGGGGCACTGAAGCTTTCTTT	CASSSEGGTEAFF
TRBV5-1	14	-	TRBD1	TRBJ1-1	TGCGCCAGCAGGGAGACAGGGGAACGGGCTGAAGCTTTCTTT	CASRETGERAEAFF
TRBV20-1	15	-	TRBD2	TRBJ2-1	TGCAGTGCTGGAGGACTAGCGGGAAACTACCATGAGCAGTTCTTC	CSAGGLAGNYHEQFF
TRBV7-2	15	-	TRBD2	TRBJ2-7	TGTGCCAGCAGCTCTGGACTAGCGGGAGTCCACGAGCAGTACTTC	CASSSGLAGVHEQYF
TRBV10-3	16	few	-	TRBJ1-2	TGTGCCATCAGAAGACCCCGGGACGAACACACGGAAGACTACACCTTC	CAIRRPRDEHTEDYTF
TRBV3-1	16	-	TRBD1	TRBJ2-7	TGTGCCAGCAGATACACCGGGACAGGGGTATCCTGCGAGCAGTACTTC	CASRYTGTGVSCEQYF
TRBV10-2	11	many	-	TRBJ2-7	TGCGCCAGCAGTGATAAGTACGAGCAGTACTTC	CASSDKYEQYF
TRBV3-1	11	-	-	TRBJ2-7	TGTGCCAGCAGCCAGACTAGTAATCAGTACTTC	CASSQTSNQYF
TRBV5-1	15	-	-	TRBJ2-3	TGCGCCAGCAGCTTGGTGGGGGGGCCTTTGGATGCGCAGTATTTT	CASSLVGGPLDAQYF
TRBV29-1	13	many	TRBD1	TRBJ2-7	TGCAGCGTGGCCAGGGACAGGGGTTACGAGCAGTACTTC	CSVARDRGYEQYF
TRBV7-2	16	many	TRBD1	TRBJ2-3	TGTGCCAGCAGCCCGGATGGGACAGGGAGCACAGATACGCAGTATTTT	CASSPDGTGSTDTQYF
TRBV7-2	18	few	-	TRBJ1-3	TGTGCCAGCAGCTTAGTCCGAGCGTCGAAGGACTCTGGAAACACCATATATTTT	CASSLVRASKDSGNTIYF
TRBV7-9	14	-	TRBD1	TRBJ1-4	TGTGCCAGCAGCTTGGACAGGGGCGGCGTAAAACTGTTTTTT	CASSLDRGGVKLFF
TRBV20-1	16	many	TRBD2	TRBJ2-5	TGCAGTGCTAGAGCGGGGTCTAGCGGTTCTTCGGAGACCCAGTACTTC	CSARAGSSGSSETQYF
TRBV20-1	14	-	-	TRBJ2-7	TGCAGTGCTAGAAGGATGGATGTGACCTACGAGCAGTACTTC	CSARRMDVTYEQYF
TRBV5-5	14	many	-	TRBJ2-5	TGTGCCAGCAGCTCGACCCGGGTTTGGGAGACCCAGTACTTC	CASSSTRVWETQYF